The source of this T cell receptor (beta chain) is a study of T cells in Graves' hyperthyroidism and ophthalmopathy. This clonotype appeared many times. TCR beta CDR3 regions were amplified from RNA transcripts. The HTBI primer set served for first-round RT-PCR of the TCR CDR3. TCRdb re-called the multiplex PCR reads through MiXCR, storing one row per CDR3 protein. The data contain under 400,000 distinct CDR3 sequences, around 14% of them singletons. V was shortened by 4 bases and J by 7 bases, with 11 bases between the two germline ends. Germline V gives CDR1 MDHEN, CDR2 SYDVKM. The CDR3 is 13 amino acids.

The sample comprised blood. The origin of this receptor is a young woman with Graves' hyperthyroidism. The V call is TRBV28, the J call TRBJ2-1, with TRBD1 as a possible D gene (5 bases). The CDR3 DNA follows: TGTGCCAGCAGTTCGACAGAGTTTAATGAGCAGTTCTTC. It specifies CASSSTEFNEQFF.